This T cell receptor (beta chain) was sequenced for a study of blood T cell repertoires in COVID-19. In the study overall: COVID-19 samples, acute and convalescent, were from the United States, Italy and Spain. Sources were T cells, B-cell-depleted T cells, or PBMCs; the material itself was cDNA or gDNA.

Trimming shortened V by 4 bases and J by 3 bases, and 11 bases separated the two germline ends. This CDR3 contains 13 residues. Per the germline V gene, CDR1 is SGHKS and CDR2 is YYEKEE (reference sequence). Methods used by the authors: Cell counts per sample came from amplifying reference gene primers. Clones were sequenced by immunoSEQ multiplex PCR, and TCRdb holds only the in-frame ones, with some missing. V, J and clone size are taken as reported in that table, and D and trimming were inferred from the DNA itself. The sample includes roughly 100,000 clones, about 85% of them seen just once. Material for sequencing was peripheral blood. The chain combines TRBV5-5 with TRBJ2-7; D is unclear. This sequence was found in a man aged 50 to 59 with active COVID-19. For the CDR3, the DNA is TGTGCCAGCAGCCGCGTGGCGGACTACGAGCAGTACTTC. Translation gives CASSRVADYEQYF.